The present T cell receptor beta chain was sequenced within a study of control samples from healthy donors and cancer patients. Profiled with immunoSEQ multiplex PCR; TCRdb holds only in-frame clones, not every one. The sample contains about 170,000 clones, around nine tenths of which appear only once. Source material: blood. The sequence derives from a woman between 25 and 40 years old in good health.

The DNA for the CDR3 is TGCGCCAGCAGCCGACCGGGACAGAAGTTCGAGGGAGCCAAAAACATTCAGTACTTC. Translation: CASSRPGQKFEGAKNIQYF. The chain carries TRBV4-1 and TRBJ2-4; 7 positions match TRBD1. The CDR3 is 19 residues long. Trimming at V came to 4 bases and at J to 0 bases, leaving 15 bases not matched to a gene. Germline values: CDR1 MGHRA, CDR2 YSYEKL.